The subject of this entry is one T cell receptor (beta chain). No antigen is known for it. Since the CDR3 does not end with the conserved phenylalanine or tryptophan, this likely comes from a read error. The V end lost 0 bases, the J end lost 0 bases, and 7 bases lay between the germline ends. CDR3 length equals 15 residues. Per germline, CDR1 SGHDT and CDR2 YYEEEE. The sample belongs to a study of cytomegalovirus exposure and HLA in healthy donors. Primers for the PCR totalled 60 Vbeta and 13 Jbeta. TCRdb's copy holds only in-frame clones and misses some; the assay was immunoSEQ multiplex PCR. This sample carries 95,000 to 110,000 clones, with less than 4% going to the ten biggest clones. Points from the study as a whole: Later on, an analysis found that several of the most significant clusters appeared to be linked to common viral pathogens, which included parvovirus B19. Earlier results showed most TCR beta V segments being productive about 90% or about 30% of the time. It was reported that TCR beta sequences correctly inferred the HLA-A and HLA-B alleles for most subjects.

The sample consisted of PBMCs. The chain carries TRBV5-6 and TRBJ1-5, with D perhaps TRBD1 (5 bases). The clonotype originates from a man aged 35-49 years in good health and CMV-seronegative. The CDR3 bases are TGTGCCAGCAGCTTGGGGGGCCATAGCAATCAGCCCCAGCATTCT. Translation gives CASSLGGHSNQPQHS.